This entry lists 32 T cell receptor beta chains sequenced from one sample in a study of blood T cell repertoires in COVID-19. Profiled with immunoSEQ multiplex PCR; TCRdb holds only in-frame clones, not every one. The sample yields about 240,000 clones, approximately 85% seen once. Sequencing was performed on peripheral blood. All receptors derive from a woman aged 55-69 years with active or convalescent COVID-19.

V and J are TRBV29-1 and TRBJ2-6; the D gene is possibly TRBD2 (6 bases). CDR3 length: 16 residues. Trimming cost V 6 bases and J 1 base, with 16 bases left between them. CDR1 is SQVTM and CDR2 is ANQGSEA in the germline V gene. CDR3: CSVPGGWGSGANVLTF. The DNA of the CDR3 is TGCAGCGTGCCCGGGGGTTGGGGGTCTGGGGCCAACGTCCTGACTTTC. The entire variable domain, with the rest obtained from reference TRBV29-1 and TRBJ2-6, is as follows: SAVISQKPSRDICQRGTSLTIQCQVDSQVTMMFWYRQQPGQSLTLIATANQGSEATYESGFVIDKFPISRPNLTFSTLTVSNMSPEDSSIYLCSVPGGWGSGANVLTFGAGSRLTVL.

The genes are TRBV5-1 and TRBJ2-3; no clear D. The V end lost 3 bases, the J end lost 6 bases, and 11 bases lay between the germline ends. The V gene's germline CDR1 is SGHRS and CDR2 YFSETQ. This CDR3 has 13 amino acids. The CDR3 sequence is CASSSSSEDTQYF. The CDR3 DNA is TGCGCCAGCAGCTCGTCCTCGGAGGATACGCAGTATTTT. Using reference TRBV5-1 and TRBJ2-3 for the parts outside the CDR3, the full variable domain is KAGVTQTPRYLIKTRGQQVTLSCSPISGHRSVSWYQQTPGQGLQFLFEYFSETQRNKGNFPGRFSGRQFSNSRSEMNVSTLELGDSALYLCASSSSSEDTQYFGPGTRLTVL.

This clone was counted only a few times. The V and J genes are TRBV29-1 and TRBJ1-1, with D possibly matching TRBD1 (5 bases). From germline, CDR1 is SQVTM and CDR2 ANQGSEA. The V and J ends lost 4 bases and 0 bases respectively, with 12 bases between them. This CDR3 region has 14 residues. The CDR3 protein is CSVAKRGVNTEAFF. CDR3 nucleotide sequence: TGCAGCGTTGCGAAGCGGGGCGTGAACACTGAAGCTTTCTTT.

The chain is built from TRBV9 and TRBJ2-5; 9 nucleotides line up with TRBD2. The CDR3 length is 15 residues. Germline V gene lookup returns CDR1 SGDLS and CDR2 YYNGEE. With V trimmed by 0 bases and J by 1 base, 1 base remained unmatched. CDR3 sequence (DNA): TGTGCCAGCAGCGTAGCACTAGCGGGCCAAGAGACCCAGTACTTC. Its protein is CASSVALAGQETQYF.

This clone was observed a handful of times. Other nucleotide sequences from this sample produce the same CDR3. The chain recombines TRBV3-1 (or the pseudogene TRBV3-2) with TRBJ2-6; 11 bases match TRBD1. Germline assignment: CDR1 LGHDT and CDR2 YNNKEL (reference sequence). CDR3 length: 17 amino acids. J gave up 2 bases and V 4 bases, and 4 bases lay outside the gene matches. The CDR3 sequence: CASSRGQGAAGANVLTF. Here the CDR3 DNA reads TGTGCCAGCAGCCGCGGACAGGGGGCGGCTGGGGCCAACGTCCTGACTTTC.

The chain couples TRBV5-1 to TRBJ1-4, with D unresolved. Germline CDR1 and CDR2: SGHRS and YFSETQ. V was shortened by 4 bases and J by 11 bases, with 18 bases between the two germline ends. This CDR3 has 14 residues. The CDR3 is CASSPSGAREKLFF. The CDR3 DNA reads as TGCGCCAGCAGCCCGTCGGGTGCCCGGGAGAAACTGTTTTTT.

This clone was seen only once. The chain is built from TRBV3-1 (or the pseudogene TRBV3-2) and TRBJ2-6, with 7 bases fitting TRBD1. Germline-derived CDR1 and CDR2 are LGHDT and YNNKEL (reference sequence). After removal of 4 bases from V and 4 bases from J, the junction contained 10 bases not matched to a gene. CDR3 length: 17 amino acids. CDR3 protein: CASSLRQGGLGANVLTF. CDR3 DNA sequence: TGTGCCAGCAGCCTCCGACAGGGCGGGCTCGGGGCCAACGTCCTGACTTTC.

The V and J genes are TRBV14 and TRBJ2-1; 7 bases are a match to TRBD2. Unmatched junction bases numbered 10, after V lost 6 bases and J lost 5 bases. Germline values: CDR1 SGHDN, CDR2 FVKESK. CDR3 length equals 15 residues. The CDR3 DNA is TGTGCCAGCAGAGGAGCGGGGTCTACTAACAATGAGCAGTTCTTC. This translates into CASRGAGSTNNEQFF.

This clone was observed a few times. V usage is TRBV19 and J usage is TRBJ2-6; 9 nucleotides match TRBD1. V lost 4 bases to trimming and J lost 3 bases; unmatched junction nucleotides: 7. There are 17 residues in the CDR3. Germline assignment: CDR1 LNHDA and CDR2 SQIVND (reference sequence). The CDR3, as DNA: TGTGCCAGTAGTAGAAGACAGGGGGTCTTTGGGGCCAACGTCCTGACTTTC. This sequence encodes CASSRRQGVFGANVLTF.

The chain links TRBV3-1 (or the pseudogene TRBV3-2) to TRBJ2-1; a possible D gene is TRBD1 (6 bases). Trimming took 3 bases from V and 2 from J, leaving 20 bases between them. Germline values: CDR1 LGHDT, CDR2 YNNKEL (reference sequence). The CDR3 extends over 18 amino acids. CDR3 sequence (DNA): TGTGCCAGCAGCCACACCGGGCACCGGGACACCGCCTACAATGAGCAGTTCTTC. This sequence encodes CASSHTGHRDTAYNEQFF.

The chain couples TRBV2 to TRBJ1-6; 8 bases match TRBD1. The CDR3 length is 16 residues. The V gene end was trimmed by 5 bases and the J gene end by 9 bases; junction bases not matched to a gene: 12. Per germline, CDR1 SNHLY and CDR2 FYNNEI. In DNA form, the CDR3 reads TGTGCCAGCAGTTTAGGGGGCAGGGGGCAGGGTTCACCCCTCCACTTT. Encoded protein: CASSLGGRGQGSPLHF.

The chain recombines TRBV7-7 with TRBJ2-5; 8 nucleotides align to TRBD2. J was trimmed by 2 bases and V by 2 bases; bases with no gene match: 4. This CDR3 is built from 15 residues. Germline V lookup: CDR1 SSHAT, CDR2 FNYEAQ (reference sequence). CDR3 amino acids: CASSLIGGGQETQYF. In DNA form, the CDR3 reads TGTGCCAGCAGCTTAATCGGCGGGGGGCAAGAGACCCAGTACTTC.

The V and J genes are TRBV4-3 and TRBJ1-4; 9 nucleotides agree with TRBD1. CDR3 length: 14 amino acids. The germline V gene has CDR1 LGHNA and CDR2 YSLEER. J lost 5 bases, V lost 3 bases, and 1 base had no gene match. The CDR3 reads CASSQGQGNEKLFF. The DNA of the CDR3 is TGCGCCAGCAGCCAGGGACAGGGCAATGAAAAACTGTTTTTT.

V gene TRBV6-6 combines with J gene TRBJ1-3; TRBD1 matches 7 bases. After removal of 8 bases from V and 0 bases from J, the junction contained 10 bases not matched to a gene. The length of the CDR3 is 16 residues. In germline, CDR1 is MNHNY, CDR2 SVGAGI (reference sequence). The CDR3 reads CASQTAGQSSGNTIYF. The DNA of the CDR3 is TGTGCCAGCCAAACCGCGGGACAGAGCTCTGGAAACACCATATATTTT.

The chain links TRBV27 to TRBJ1-2, with D perhaps matching TRBD1 (6 bases). V lost 6 bases to trimming and J lost 11 bases, with 16 bases between them. Germline V lookup: CDR1 MNHEY, CDR2 SMNVEV (reference sequence). The length of the CDR3 is 12 residues. CDR3 sequence: CASSRGGDFYTF. As DNA, the CDR3 is TGTGCCAGCAGCAGGGGAGGGGACTTTTACACCTTC.

This clone occurred once. The chain combines TRBV6-5 with TRBJ2-7; a possible D gene is TRBD1 (5 bases). V lost 0 bases and J lost 4, with 7 bases in between. The length of the CDR3 is 13 residues. Germline CDR1 is MNHEY and CDR2 is SVGAGI. CDR3: CASSYSGQYEQYF. The CDR3 DNA follows: TGTGCCAGCAGTTACTCGGGGCAGTACGAGCAGTACTTC.

J is TRBJ1-2 and V is TRBV6-5, with 9 bases identical to TRBD1. The CDR3 contains 15 residues. The junction had 11 bases not matched to a gene; V was cut back by 8 bases and J by 4 bases. Germline V gene sequence: CDR1 MNHEY, CDR2 SVGAGI. The CDR3 is CASLRRGQGTYGYTF. The CDR3 DNA is TGTGCCAGCCTGAGAAGGGGACAGGGCACCTATGGCTACACCTTC.

The CDR3 bases are TGTGCCAGCAGCCAAACCGTCGGCGGGGGACGCACCGGGGAGCTGTTTTTT. It encodes CASSQTVGGGRTGELFF. The chain uses TRBV11-2 and TRBJ2-2; 7 bases are shared with TRBD2. This CDR3 comprises 17 residues. CDR1 and CDR2 from the germline V gene are SGHAT and FQNNGV. V dropped 5 bases and J dropped 4; count of bases not matched to a gene: 13. The full variable domain, in which reference TRBV11-2 and TRBJ2-2 provide the parts outside the CDR3, is EAGVAQSPRYKIIEKRQSVAFWCNPISGHATLYWYQQILGQGPKLLIQFQNNGVVDDSQLPKDRFSAERLKGVDSTLKIQPAKLEDSAVYLCASSQTVGGGRTGELFFGEGSRLTVL.

The genes are TRBV7-8 and TRBJ2-3; the D gene is possibly TRBD2 (5 bases). Germline CDR1 is SGHVS and CDR2 is FQNEAQ. V gave up 5 bases and J gave up 6 bases, with 15 bases separating them. The CDR3 covers 14 residues. CDR3 residues: CASSPRPRGDTQYF. CDR3 in DNA: TGTGCCAGCAGCCCCAGGCCCCGGGGTGATACGCAGTATTTT. Full variable domain (outside the CDR3, taken from reference TRBV7-8 and TRBJ2-3): GAGVSQSPRYKVAKRGQDVALRCDPISGHVSLFWYQQALGQGPEFLTYFQNEAQLDKSGLPSDRFFAERPEGSVSTLKIQRTQQEDSAVYLCASSPRPRGDTQYFGPGTRLTVL.

The rearrangement uses TRBV5-7 and TRBJ2-5; TRBD2 aligns across 8 bases. TRBV5-7 qualifies as an ORF whose function is uncertain. The V gene end was trimmed by 4 bases and the J gene end by 3 bases; junction bases not matched to a gene: 5. The length of the CDR3 is 14 residues. The CDR3, as DNA: TGTGCCAGCAGCAAGACAGCGGGGGAAGAGACCCAGTACTTC. Amino acid sequence: CASSKTAGEETQYF.

The rearrangement links TRBV18 to TRBJ1-3, with 7 bases lining up with TRBD1. Germline CDR1 reads KGHSH; CDR2 reads LQKENI. The CDR3 extends over 15 amino acids. Losses at the gene ends were 3 bases for V and 2 bases for J; bases not matched to a gene: 4. CDR3 loop: CASSPVGQTGNTIYF. For the CDR3, the DNA is TGTGCCAGCTCACCCGTGGGACAGACTGGAAACACCATATATTTT.

The rearrangement links TRBV27 to TRBJ1-2; 8 nucleotides line up with TRBD1. The V gene's germline CDR1 is MNHEY and CDR2 SMNVEV (reference sequence). The CDR3 is 14 residues long. V was pared by 6 bases and J by 4 bases, with 7 bases of the junction left unmatched. The CDR3 protein is CASREDRAGYGYTF. Written as DNA, the CDR3 is TGTGCCAGCAGGGAGGACAGGGCGGGCTATGGCTACACCTTC.

J is TRBJ2-1 and V is TRBV6-2 or TRBV6-3, with 8 bases matching TRBD2. With 5 bases clipped from V and 2 bases from J, the junction kept 11 bases outside the gene matches. The CDR3 has 17 residues. The germline V gene has CDR1 MNHEY and CDR2 SVGEGT. CDR3 residues: CASSPGGGTAAYNEQFF. DNA of the CDR3: TGTGCCAGCAGTCCCGGGGGGGGGACTGCAGCCTACAATGAGCAGTTCTTC.

The chain couples TRBV18 to TRBJ1-5; D gene ambiguous. V lost 2 bases and J lost 0, with 8 bases in between. This CDR3 is built from 15 residues. Germline V gene lookup returns CDR1 KGHSH and CDR2 LQKENI. DNA of the CDR3: TGTGCCAGCTCACCATCCGGGATTAGCAATCAGCCCCAGCATTTT. Amino acid sequence: CASSPSGISNQPQHF.

The rearrangement links TRBV7-2 to TRBJ2-3, with 8 bases fitting TRBD2. Germline V gives CDR1 SGHTA, CDR2 FQGNSA. The CDR3 length is 15 residues. Germline trimming cut 5 bases from V and 2 bases from J; bases unmatched to any gene: 6. Here the CDR3 DNA reads TGTGCCAGCAGCCGGACTAGCTCCTACACAGATACGCAGTATTTT. Residues: CASSRTSSYTDTQYF.

The chain combines TRBV19 with TRBJ2-3, with TRBD1 matching over 7 bases. Unmatched junction bases numbered 9, after V lost 3 bases and J lost 6 bases. The CDR3 has 15 amino acids. Germline values: CDR1 LNHDA, CDR2 SQIVND (reference sequence). CDR3 sequence: CASSIASGGKDTQYF. DNA for the CDR3: TGTGCCAGTAGTATCGCTTCAGGGGGTAAGGATACGCAGTATTTT.

The V call is TRBV4-1, the J call TRBJ2-1; TRBD2 matches at 9 bases. The J segment lost 6 bases and the V segment lost 5 bases, leaving 8 bases of the junction unmatched. The germline CDR1 and CDR2 sequences are MGHRA and YSYEKL. The length of the CDR3 is 15 residues. The CDR3 is CASSSAGGPGNEQFF. In nucleotides, the CDR3 is TGCGCCAGCAGCTCTGCGGGGGGGCCTGGCAATGAGCAGTTCTTC.

The gene calls are TRBV30 and TRBJ2-2; 8 bases are shared with TRBD1. Germline trimming cut 0 bases from V and 6 bases from J; bases unmatched to any gene: 6. CDR3 size: 15 residues. Germline V gene sequence: CDR1 GTSNPN, CDR2 SVGIG (reference sequence). The CDR3 bases are TGTGCCTGGAGTGTAACCCCAGGGGGCCCCGGGGAGCTGTTTTTT. Its translation is CAWSVTPGGPGELFF. Full variable domain (outside the CDR3, taken from reference TRBV30 and TRBJ2-2): SQTIHQWPATLVQPVGSPLSLECTVEGTSNPNLYWYRQAAGRGLQLLFYSVGIGQISSEVPQNLSASRPQDRQFILSSKKLLLSDSGFYLCAWSVTPGGPGELFFGEGSRLTVL.

The rearrangement uses TRBV11-2 and TRBJ2-7, with 8 bases lining up with TRBD1. The length of the CDR3 is 14 residues. Trimming at V came to 4 bases and at J to 3 bases, leaving 5 bases not matched to a gene. Per the germline V gene, CDR1 is SGHAT and CDR2 is FQNNGV. The CDR3 sequence: CASSSGGRYYEQYF. The CDR3 region has the DNA TGTGCCAGCAGCTCAGGGGGCAGGTACTACGAGCAGTACTTC.

This clone was found once. The chain carries TRBV6-1 and TRBJ1-4; no clear D gene. Trimming took off 1 base at V and 12 bases at J, with 15 bases between the two ends. CDR1 MNHNS and CDR2 SASEGT come from the germline V gene. This CDR3 spans 14 amino acids. As DNA, the CDR3 is TGTGCCAGCAGTGAAGTGGGCAGTCAGTCGGAACTGTTTTTT. Protein sequence: CASSEVGSQSELFF.

This clone occurred a few times. V is TRBV6-2 or TRBV6-3 and J is TRBJ2-1, with D perhaps matching TRBD2 (6 bases). The V gene's germline CDR1 is MNHEY and CDR2 SVGEGT. The length of the CDR3 is 15 residues. V lost 6 bases to trimming and J lost 4 bases, with 16 bases between them. The CDR3 region has the DNA TGTGCCAGCAGCCAAAACCGGGGGATATACAATGAGCAGTTCTTC. Residues: CASSQNRGIYNEQFF.

The chain is built from TRBV19 and TRBJ2-1, with 9 bases identical to TRBD1. Per the germline V gene, CDR1 is LNHDA and CDR2 is SQIVND (reference sequence). The CDR3 contains 18 residues. Trimming took 5 bases from V and 6 from J; bases not matched to a gene: 17. This CDR3 is CASSPLRPGQGRGNEQFF. CDR3 nucleotides: TGTGCCAGTAGTCCCCTACGCCCGGGACAGGGTAGGGGCAATGAGCAGTTCTTC.